Listed here are 9 T cell receptor beta chains from one sample, sequenced in a study of T cell responses to AZD1222 COVID-19 vaccine. Clones were sequenced by immunoSEQ multiplex PCR, and TCRdb holds only the in-frame ones, with some missing. Of 130,000 to 150,000 clones in the sample, around nine tenths were seen once. This specimen was peripheral blood, taken on day 0 of AZD1222 vaccination. The receptors shown here come from an adult in good health.

The chain carries TRBV6-5 and TRBJ1-1; TRBD1 matches 8 bases. From germline, CDR1 is MNHEY and CDR2 SVGAGI. After removal of 6 bases from V and 5 bases from J, the junction contained 5 bases not matched to a gene. This CDR3 region has 13 residues. The DNA for the CDR3 is TGTGCCAGCAGCAGGGACAGGCGGACTGAAGCTTTCTTT. This codes for CASSRDRRTEAFF.

This chain uses TRBV28 with TRBJ1-4; no firm D call. The CDR3 runs 13 residues. V gave up 7 bases and J gave up 6 bases, with 12 bases separating them. Germline-derived CDR1 and CDR2 are MDHEN and SYDVKM. The CDR3 coding sequence is TGTGCCAGCATAAGAGCGGGTTATGAAAAACTGTTTTTT. Translating gives CASIRAGYEKLFF.

The V gene is TRBV30, the J gene TRBJ1-2; D call uncertain. Trimming took 3 bases from V and 5 from J, leaving 7 bases between them. CDR3 length equals 11 residues. From germline, CDR1 is GTSNPN and CDR2 SVGIG (reference sequence). The CDR3 is CAWSVQYGYTF. Here the CDR3 DNA reads TGTGCCTGGAGCGTTCAATATGGCTACACCTTC. Full variable domain (remainder filled in from reference TRBV30 and TRBJ1-2): SQTIHQWPATLVQPVGSPLSLECTVEGTSNPNLYWYRQAAGRGLQLLFYSVGIGQISSEVPQNLSASRPQDRQFILSSKKLLLSDSGFYLCAWSVQYGYTFGSGTRLTVV.

V gene TRBV14 combines with J gene TRBJ2-1, with TRBD2 matching 10 bases. The germline CDR1 and CDR2 sequences are SGHDN and FVKESK. V was clipped by 1 base and J by 8 bases; unmatched bases: 5. The CDR3 sequence is 15 residues long. The CDR3 nucleotides read TGTGCCAGCAGCCAAGGGAGCGGGAGGGTACATGAGCAGTTCTTC. It encodes CASSQGSGRVHEQFF.

J is TRBJ2-7 and V is TRBV30; 8 bases agree with TRBD1. After removal of 0 bases from V and 0 bases from J, the junction contained 4 bases not matched to a gene. The CDR3 covers 15 residues. The germline V gene encodes CDR1 GTSNPN and CDR2 SVGIG (reference sequence). The CDR3 DNA sequence: TGTGCCTGGAGTGTCAGGGGGCGGGTCTCCTACGAGCAGTACTTC. As protein: CAWSVRGRVSYEQYF.

The V gene is TRBV7-9, the J gene TRBJ1-2; D perhaps matches TRBD1 (6 bases). This CDR3 contains 14 residues. Germline loops: CDR1 SEHNR, CDR2 FQNEAQ (reference sequence). The ends were cut back, 2 bases at V and 3 bases at J, with 10 bases in the middle. The CDR3 coding sequence is TGTGCCAGCAGCTTAAGGGGGACGGACTATGGCTACACCTTC. As protein: CASSLRGTDYGYTF.

The chain recombines TRBV18 with TRBJ1-2; maybe TRBD1 (6 bases). The CDR3 sequence is 18 residues long. The V end was cut by 3 bases, the J end by 4 bases, with 24 bases between. The germline V gene encodes CDR1 KGHSH and CDR2 LQKENI. The CDR3 spells CASSPRTADWVSSYGYTF. The CDR3 bases are TGTGCCAGCTCACCTCGGACAGCCGATTGGGTCTCGTCCTATGGCTACACCTTC. Full variable domain (rest looked up from reference TRBV18 and TRBJ1-2): NAGVMQNPRHLVRRRGQEARLRCSPMKGHSHVYWYRQLPEEGLKFMVYLQKENIIDESGMPKERFSAEFPKEGPSILRIQQVVRGDSAAYFCASSPRTADWVSSYGYTFGSGTRLTVV.

J is TRBJ1-2 and V is TRBV3-1 (or the pseudogene TRBV3-2); D gene unclear. Trimming removed 0 bases at V and 0 bases at J, with 11 bases between. Germline V CDR1 and CDR2: LGHDT, YNNKEL (reference sequence). CDR3 length equals 16 residues. This CDR3 is CASSQDPGSTNYGYTF. The CDR3 DNA reads as TGTGCCAGCAGCCAAGACCCCGGCAGCACTAACTATGGCTACACCTTC.

J is TRBJ2-5 and V is TRBV6-1, with 10 positions matching TRBD2. This CDR3 has 17 amino acids. Germline lookup yields CDR1 MNHNS and CDR2 SASEGT. The junction had 11 bases not matched to a gene; V was cut back by 2 bases and J by 5 bases. The CDR3 spells CASSELVVAGGWETQYF. CDR3 DNA: TGTGCCAGCAGTGAATTGGTGGTAGCGGGAGGTTGGGAGACCCAGTACTTC.